The source of this TCR beta chain is a study of blood T cells in healthy people across ages. The CDR3 has 13 amino acids. Losses at the gene ends were 8 bases for V and 5 bases for J; bases not matched to a gene: 8. Germline CDR1 and CDR2: SNHLY and FYNNEI. A second PCR of about 7 to 11 cycles used a sample-barcoded 5' primer and a J-beta primer mix. Each CDR3 protein is one row after TCRdb ran MiXCR on the 5' RACE reads. The repertoire holds roughly 800,000 distinct CDR3 sequences, with more than 20% as singletons. The data also belong to a second study, concerning T cells of mothers and their children.

Sequencing used blood. The chain joins TRBV2 to TRBJ2-5, with 7 bases fitting TRBD2. This receptor was obtained from a boy aged 5-17 years in good health. The CDR3 sequence is CASFGEGGETQYF. CDR3 nucleotide sequence: TGTGCCAGCTTCGGGGAGGGCGGTGAGACCCAGTACTTC.